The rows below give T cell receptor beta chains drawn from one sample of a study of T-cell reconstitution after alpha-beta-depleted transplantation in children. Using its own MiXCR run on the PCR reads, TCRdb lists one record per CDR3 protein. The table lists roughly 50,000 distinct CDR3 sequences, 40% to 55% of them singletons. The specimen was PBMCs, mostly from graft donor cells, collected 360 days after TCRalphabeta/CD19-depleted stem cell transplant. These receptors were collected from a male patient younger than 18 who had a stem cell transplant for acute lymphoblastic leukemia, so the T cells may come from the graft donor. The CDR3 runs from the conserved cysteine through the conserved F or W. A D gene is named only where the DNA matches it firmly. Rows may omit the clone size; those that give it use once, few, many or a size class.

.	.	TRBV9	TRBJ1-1	TGTGCCAGCAGCGGCGGACAGCTCTTGGGAGCTGAAGCTTTCTTT	CASSGGQLLGAEAFF
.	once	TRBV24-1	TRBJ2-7	TGTGCCACCAGTAACGGCTACGAGCAGTACTTC	CATSNGYEQYF
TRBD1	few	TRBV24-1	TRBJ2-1	TGTGCCACCAGTGAGGACAGGAAGGTATACAATGAGCAGTTCTTC	CATSEDRKVYNEQFF
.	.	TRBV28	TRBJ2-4	TGTGCCAGCAGCCAGTGGATAGCCCCAGCCAAAAACATTCAGTACTTC	CASSQWIAPAKNIQYF
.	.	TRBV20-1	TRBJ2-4	TGCAGTGCTAGTGTCACTAGGAGGGACACCCTTAGGGACATTCAGTACTTC	CSASVTRRDTLRDIQYF
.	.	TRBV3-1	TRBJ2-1	TGTGCCAGCAGCCAAGCTATCTCAGGACGGGTGGGAAACAATGAGCAGTTCTTC	CASSQAISGRVGNNEQFF
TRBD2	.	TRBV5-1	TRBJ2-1	TGCGCCAGCAGCTTTTATCTAGCGGGAGTAGAAAATGAGCAGTTCTTC	CASSFYLAGVENEQFF
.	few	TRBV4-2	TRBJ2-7	TGTGCCAGCAGTCACAGCCCATCCGAGCAGTACTTC	CASSHSPSEQYF
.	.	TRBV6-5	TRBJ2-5	TGTGCCAGCAGTTACCGGCCACAGTTCCCAGAGACCCAGTACTTC	CASSYRPQFPETQYF
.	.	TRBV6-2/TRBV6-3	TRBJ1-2	TGTGCCAGCAGTTACCCAACGGTTGGCTATGGCTACACCTTC	CASSYPTVGYGYTF
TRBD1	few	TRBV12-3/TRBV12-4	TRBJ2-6	TGTGCCAGCAGTTCGACAGGGGCTGGGGCCAACGTCCTGACTTTC	CASSSTGAGANVLTF
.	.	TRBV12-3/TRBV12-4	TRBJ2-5	TGTGCCAGCAGTTTAATGAGTTTTCGGTACCAAGAGACCCAGTACTTC	CASSLMSFRYQETQYF
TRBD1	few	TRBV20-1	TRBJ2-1	TGCAGTGCTGACCAGGGACAGGTAGTAAATGAGCAGTTCTTC	CSADQGQVVNEQFF
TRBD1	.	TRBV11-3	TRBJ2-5	TGTGCCAGCAGCTTAGGCCGGACAGGACAAGAGACCCAGTACTTC	CASSLGRTGQETQYF
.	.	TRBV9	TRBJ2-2	TGTGCCAGCAGCGTAGGGGATAACACCGGGGAGCTGTTTTTT	CASSVGDNTGELFF